What follows are 21 T cell receptor beta chains derived from one specimen sequenced in a study of blood T cells in healthy people across ages. The authors ran a second PCR of 7 to 11 cycles using a sample-barcoded 5' primer and a J-beta primer mix. TCRdb ran MiXCR on the 5' RACE reads and lists one entry per CDR3 protein. The sample yields hundreds of thousands of distinct CDR3 sequences, 25% to 35% seen once. The sequenced sample consisted of blood. These receptors were obtained from a woman older than 75 in good health.

DNA for the CDR3: TGTGCCAGCAGTGAAACAGGCCAAGAGACCCAGTACTTC. Protein: CASSETGQETQYF. The V and J genes are TRBV2 and TRBJ2-5, with D possibly matching TRBD1 (5 bases). CDR1 and CDR2 from the germline V gene are SNHLY and FYNNEI. This CDR3 region has 13 residues. The V gene lost 2 bases and the J gene lost 1 base, with 5 bases spanning the gap.

Points on this clonotype: One end of the junction does not line up with germline, which may come from a read error. J is TRBJ2-2 and V is TRBV20-1; D is perhaps TRBD1 (7 bases). This CDR3 comprises 16 residues. Germline lookup yields CDR1 DFQATT and CDR2 SNEGSKA (reference sequence). The CDR3 bases are TGCAGTGCTAGAGATTCGACAGGGAGGAGGACCGGGGAGCGGTTTTTT. Translating it yields CSARDSTGRRTGERFF.

The sample holds many counts of this clonotype. The chain employs TRBV15 and TRBJ2-3; TRBD1 matches 7 bases. The V segment lost 3 bases and the J segment 5 bases; nucleotides outside the gene matches: 11. The CDR3 runs 16 residues. From germline, CDR1 is LNHNV and CDR2 YYDKDF (reference sequence). CDR3 residues: CATSSRGQPMGDTQYF. CDR3 coding DNA: TGTGCCACCAGCAGTCGGGGACAGCCCATGGGAGATACGCAGTATTTT.

This clonotype was counted at least ten times. The junction departs from germline at one end; a sequencing error may be responsible. The gene calls are TRBV5-1 and TRBJ1-2; maybe TRBD1 (5 bases). CDR1 is SGHRS and CDR2 is YFSETQ in the germline V gene. The CDR3 is 13 residues long. The CDR3 DNA is TGTGCCAGCAGCTTAGGACAAAACTATGGCTACACCTTC. Protein product: CASSLGQNYGYTF.

Many counts were recorded for this clonotype. The chain combines TRBV20-1 with TRBJ2-7; possible D gene TRBD1, 5 bases. V gave up 5 bases and J gave up 6 bases, with 17 bases separating them. Germline V gives CDR1 DFQATT, CDR2 SNEGSKA (reference sequence). The CDR3 loop spans 13 amino acids. CDR3 residues: CSAPDRTWGEQYF. DNA for the CDR3: TGCAGTGCTCCCGACAGAACCTGGGGCGAGCAGTACTTC.

In this sample, this clonotype turned up a few times. Being one base from a much bigger clone, this may be a read error. V and J are TRBV12-3 or TRBV12-4 and TRBJ2-7; maybe TRBD2 (5 bases). The CDR3 spans 12 residues. CDR3 nucleotides: TGTGCCAACAGTAGAGGTTCGGGGTCCCAGTACTTC. This codes for CANSRGSGSQYF.

With regard to this clonotype: This may be a read error, as it is one base from a much larger clone. The chain joins TRBV20-1 to TRBJ2-3; the D is unclear. Trimming shortened V by 7 bases and J by 1 base, and 6 bases separated the two germline ends. This CDR3 is built from 11 residues. Germline V gene sequence: CDR1 DFQATT, CDR2 SNEGSKA (reference sequence). The CDR3 DNA sequence: TGCAGTGGCCAGCGCACAGATACGCAGTATTTT. Protein product: CSGQRTDTQYF.

This clonotype has a handful of counts. This chain links TRBV2 with TRBJ2-3, with 7 bases matching TRBD1. With V trimmed by 2 bases and J by 2 bases, 4 bases remained unmatched. Germline V CDR1 and CDR2: SNHLY, FYNNEI. The CDR3 is made up of 15 amino acids. The CDR3 DNA reads TGTGCCAGCAGTGAAAGGGGGCAGAACACAGATACGCAGTATTTT. Translation gives CASSERGQNTDTQYF.

V usage is TRBV11-2 and J usage is TRBJ2-7, with D unclear. V shed 1 base and J shed 2 bases, with 9 bases lying between them. The CDR3 totals 14 residues. Germline V lookup: CDR1 SGHAT, CDR2 FQNNGV. CDR3 DNA sequence: TGTGCCAGCAGCTTAGTCCTGGGTGCCTACGAGCAGTACTTC. Amino acids: CASSLVLGAYEQYF. Drawing the rest from reference TRBV11-2 and TRBJ2-7, the complete variable domain is EAGVAQSPRYKIIEKRQSVAFWCNPISGHATLYWYQQILGQGPKLLIQFQNNGVVDDSQLPKDRFSAERLKGVDSTLKIQPAKLEDSAVYLCASSLVLGAYEQYFGPGTRLTVT.

The rearrangement uses TRBV20-1 and TRBJ1-4; 7 bases align to TRBD1. The CDR3 is 16 residues long. The germline V gene has CDR1 DFQATT and CDR2 SNEGSKA (reference sequence). Trimming at V came to 3 bases and at J to 4 bases, leaving 11 bases not matched to a gene. CDR3 amino acids: CSASTPGQIINEKLFF. In nucleotides, the CDR3 is TGCAGTGCTAGCACCCCGGGACAGATCATTAATGAAAAACTGTTTTTT.

This clonotype was picked up many times. V usage is TRBV12-3 or TRBV12-4 and J usage is TRBJ1-2; 8 nucleotides match TRBD1. Losses at the gene ends were 5 bases for V and 2 bases for J; bases not matched to a gene: 10. This CDR3 is built from 16 residues. Written as DNA, the CDR3 is TGTGCCAGCAGTCCCTCCGGGACAGGCAGGAACTATGGCTACACCTTC. It translates to CASSPSGTGRNYGYTF.

This clonotype has a count of ten or more. The rearrangement joins TRBV20-1 to TRBJ1-1; D remains ambiguous. CDR1 and CDR2 from the germline V gene are DFQATT and SNEGSKA (reference sequence). The CDR3 has 14 residues. With 3 bases removed from V and 4 bases from J, the gap between germline ends came to 15 bases. CDR3 in amino acids: CSASEGIGITEAFF. In DNA, the CDR3 is TGCAGTGCTAGTGAGGGAATAGGGATCACTGAAGCTTTCTTT.

As concerns this clonotype: With a much larger clone just one base away, this may be a read error. This chain uses TRBV10-3 with TRBJ2-4, with D possibly being TRBD2 (7 bases). Germline V gene lookup returns CDR1 ENHRY and CDR2 SYGVKD. The germline V and J ends were trimmed by 6 bases and 11 bases, with 17 bases remaining between them. This CDR3 is built from 13 residues. CDR3 protein: CAIRGGPARFQYF. CDR3 bases: TGTGCCATCAGGGGGGGGCCAGCTCGATTTCAGTACTTC.

This clonotype showed up many times. V gene TRBV5-1 combines with J gene TRBJ2-5, with D perhaps TRBD1 or TRBD2 (5 bases each). The CDR3 length is 15 residues. Germline V gene sequence: CDR1 SGHRS, CDR2 YFSETQ. Trimming shortened V by 2 bases and J by 0 bases, and 11 bases separated the two germline ends. The CDR3 bases are TGCGCCAGCAGCTTTCTTTTGGGGGACCAAGAGACCCAGTACTTC. It encodes CASSFLLGDQETQYF.

This clonotype was counted at least ten times. The V and J genes are TRBV20-1 and TRBJ1-1; 7 nucleotides agree with TRBD1. Germline CDR1 reads DFQATT; CDR2 reads SNEGSKA (reference sequence). V lost 5 bases to trimming and J lost 1 base; unmatched junction nucleotides: 10. This CDR3 contains 15 residues. As DNA, the CDR3 is TGCAGTGCTCGTACCCCGACAGGGTCGAACACTGAAGCTTTCTTT. Encoded protein: CSARTPTGSNTEAFF.

There are a few counts of this clonotype. The rearrangement joins TRBV6-6 to TRBJ1-2; 7 positions match TRBD1. CDR1 MNHNY and CDR2 SVGAGI come from the germline V gene (reference sequence). The CDR3 is made up of 14 amino acids. Trimming at V came to 2 bases and at J to 2 bases, leaving 2 bases not matched to a gene. The CDR3 DNA reads TGTGCCAGCAGTTACGTACAGGGGAACTATGGCTACACCTTC. It specifies CASSYVQGNYGYTF.

This clonotype came up a few times. The CDR3 protein is CASSRNRDRSSGANVLTF. CDR3 DNA: TGCGCCAGCAGCCGGAACCGGGACCGGTCATCTGGGGCCAACGTCCTGACTTTC. The chain recombines TRBV4-3 with TRBJ2-6, with D perhaps given as TRBD1 or TRBD2 (5 bases each). Germline V gives CDR1 LGHNA, CDR2 YSLEER. Trimming cost V 4 bases and J 1 base, with 17 bases left between them. This CDR3 comprises 18 residues.

This clonotype was counted many times. The chain recombines TRBV28 with TRBJ1-4; D not certain. The length of the CDR3 is 12 residues. Germline CDR1 reads MDHEN; CDR2 reads SYDVKM. Trimming removed 3 bases at V and 12 bases at J, with 11 bases between. The DNA of the CDR3 is TGTGCCAGCAGTTTCCAGACGCGGGAACTGTTTTTT. It is translated as CASSFQTRELFF.

This clonotype was counted at least ten times. The chain links TRBV20-1 to TRBJ2-7; D is unclear. The CDR3 consists of 13 residues. Germline lookup yields CDR1 DFQATT and CDR2 SNEGSKA (reference sequence). CDR3 sequence reads: CRVQDTVTYEQYF. CDR3 DNA: TGCAGAGTTCAAGACACGGTTACCTACGAGCAGTACTTC.

This clonotype was counted a few times. The chain employs TRBV20-1 and TRBJ2-5; no definite D call. Between the trimmed V and J ends, which lost 0 bases and 11 bases, there was a span of 22 bases. Germline V CDR1 and CDR2: DFQATT, SNEGSKA (reference sequence). This CDR3 is 15 amino acids long. In DNA form, the CDR3 reads TGCAGTGCTAGAGATGCCCGGGCCCCCGGCAATGAGCAGTACTTC. It encodes CSARDARAPGNEQYF.

There are many counts of this clonotype. The rearrangement joins TRBV20-1 to TRBJ1-1; maybe TRBD1 (5 bases). This CDR3 spans 14 amino acids. Trimming cost V 7 bases and J 2 bases, with 17 bases left between them. From germline, CDR1 is DFQATT and CDR2 SNEGSKA (reference sequence). The CDR3 loop reads CSVRTWTRNTEAFF. CDR3 nucleotides: TGCAGTGTTCGGACGTGGACAAGAAACACTGAAGCTTTCTTT.